This T cell receptor (beta chain) was sequenced for a study of preoperative IRX-2 immunotherapy in early breast cancer (dated by TCRdb to between 2017 and 2020). The sample's treatment or condition label, decoded: preoperative locoregional IRX-2 cytokine immunotherapy. The samples were obtained from a phase Ib study in which preoperative, locoregional IRX-2 cytokine immunotherapy intended to prime immune responses was tested. Before surgery, IRX-2 was given to the donors, who were patients with early-stage breast cancer. The germline V gene encodes CDR1 SGHNT and CDR2 YYREEE (reference sequence). Including cysteine and phenylalanine, the CDR3 has 14 amino acids. This entry keeps only the CDR3 DNA: 42 bases, framed from base 1. V drops 6 bases and J drops 3 bases, leaving 12 bases in between. Note on this clone: Its antigen has not been determined. No much larger clone exists at a distance of one base, and base qualities are not known.

The protocol used for the library was the immunoSEQ multiplex PCR assay. TCRdb carries this immuneACCESS record with in-frame sequences only. Its versions omit some clonotypes, under half of them owing to an unresolved V gene in the studies checked, with the rest unexplained. The sample table records about 62,000 clones; approximately 95% of these occur just once. Of the sample, roughly 1.5% is held by the ten largest clones. The sequence joins TRBV5-4 to TRBJ2-2; the D segment could be TRBD1, given 6 matching bases. This clonotype was sampled from a human donor with breast cancer. The biological material was taken from a patient treated with IRX-2 immunotherapy. The CDR3 reads CASTRTADTGELFF. The DNA reads TGTGCCAGCACTCGGACAGCTGACACCGGGGAGCTGTTTTTT.